This T cell receptor (beta chain) emerged from a study of T-cell memory formation after mild COVID-19. Study-wide background: TCR clusters were mostly confined to one donor each. Whole-study results and caveats: The finding that pre-infection memory included some responding clones suggested that cross-reactive memory joined. Later expanders leaned CD4+, whereas day 15 to 85 contracting clones were balanced CD4/CD8.

The CDR3 spans 13 residues. Trimming removed 5 bases from V and 1 base from J, with 8 bases in between. CDR1 is SEHNR, CDR2 FQNEAQ, per germline (reference sequence). TCRdb itself ran the 5' RACE reads through MiXCR, one entry per CDR3 protein. The sample contains hundreds of thousands of distinct CDR3 sequences, 20% to 30% of which appear only once. Comment on this clonotype: Its antigen is not identified.

Sequenced: PBMCs or a T cell subset sorted from them (not recorded which). The sequence was collected from an adult woman who had mild COVID-19 (a few samples of this study predate the infection). Cell type and time point are not known. The chain carries TRBV7-9 and TRBJ1-2, with D unresolved. The CDR3 nucleotides read TGTGCCAGCAGCCATAACGATAACTATGGCTACACCTTC. It specifies CASSHNDNYGYTF.